The 21 T cell receptor beta chains below come from one sample, sequenced in a study of a mutant IDH1 vaccine in newly diagnosed glioma. These receptors lack a known antigen. Using immunoSEQ multiplex PCR, the repertoire was profiled, and TCRdb retains in-frame clones only, with some absent. Among some 58,000 clones listed, 75% to 85% were seen once. Specified time point: week 35, safety follow-up. Each vaccine dose was 300 ug of mutant IDH1 20-mer peptide, with topical imiquimod. The material sequenced was PBMCs, taken from a glioma patient whose treatment included an IDH1 peptide vaccine. The receptors stem from a middle-aged man with glioma.

The chain combines TRBV7-9 with TRBJ1-4; D might be TRBD1 (6 bases). Germline V lookup: CDR1 SEHNR, CDR2 FQNEAQ (reference sequence). With 5 bases removed from V and 1 base from J, the gap between germline ends came to 14 bases. The CDR3 loop spans 16 amino acids. The DNA of the CDR3 is TGTGCCAGCAGCGGGAGCGTAGGGGGAACTAATGAAAAACTGTTTTTT. Its protein is CASSGSVGGTNEKLFF.

The J gene is TRBJ2-2, the V gene TRBV15; 10 bases are shared with TRBD2. V shed 5 bases, J shed 5 bases, and the junction held 5 bases outside the gene matches. Germline assignment: CDR1 LNHNV and CDR2 YYDKDF (reference sequence). The CDR3 extends over 15 amino acids. CDR3 sequence reads: CATSRTSGITGELFF. CDR3 DNA sequence: TGTGCCACCAGCCGGACTAGCGGCATAACCGGGGAGCTGTTTTTT.

The chain recombines TRBV6-5 with TRBJ1-2, with a tentative D call TRBD1 (5 bases). The germline gives CDR1 MNHEY, CDR2 SVGAGI. Trimming cost V 6 bases and J 14 bases, with 22 bases left between them. The CDR3 has 13 amino acids. DNA for the CDR3: TGTGCCAGCAGCCGCATGTCGGGGCTACCCTGGACCTTC. Translated: CASSRMSGLPWTF.

This clone was counted once. The chain has TRBV29-1 and TRBJ2-3; 9 bases match TRBD1. The CDR3 runs to 14 residues. V was clipped by 7 bases and J by 5 bases; unmatched bases: 10. Germline V gene lookup returns CDR1 SQVTM and CDR2 ANQGSEA. The CDR3 DNA reads as TGCAGCGCATGGGACAGGGTTCGACAAGATACGCAGTATTTT. As protein: CSAWDRVRQDTQYF.

This chain joins TRBV27 and TRBJ2-3, with D uncertain. In germline, CDR1 is MNHEY, CDR2 SMNVEV (reference sequence). The length of the CDR3 is 13 residues. The V end was cut by 3 bases, the J end by 10 bases, with 14 bases between. CDR3 coding DNA: TGTGCCAGCAGTTTCCCGGGCAATTTTGCGCAGTATTTT. Protein: CASSFPGNFAQYF.

This chain connects TRBV27 to TRBJ1-2, with 7 bases identical to TRBD1. The CDR3 is 15 residues long. J was trimmed by 4 bases and V by 4 bases; bases with no gene match: 9. The germline gives CDR1 MNHEY, CDR2 SMNVEV (reference sequence). The CDR3 DNA reads TGTGCCAGCAGTTCCAAGACAGGGATGGGCTATGGCTACACCTTC. Encoded protein: CASSSKTGMGYGYTF.

This chain links TRBV2 with TRBJ2-7; 12 bases are shared with TRBD2. Germline CDR1 is SNHLY and CDR2 is FYNNEI. Trimming at V came to 5 bases and at J to 4 bases, leaving 9 bases not matched to a gene. The CDR3 runs 16 residues. The CDR3 nucleotides read TGTGCCAGCAGTTCCGCGACTAGCGGGAGTTCTTACGAGCAGTACTTC. This codes for CASSSATSGSSYEQYF.

The rearrangement joins TRBV27 to TRBJ1-6; TRBD1 is a possible D gene (5 bases). Germline assignment: CDR1 MNHEY and CDR2 SMNVEV (reference sequence). This CDR3 is built from 14 residues. V lost 6 bases to trimming and J lost 4 bases, with 10 bases between them. In DNA form, the CDR3 reads TGTGCCAGCAGAGGGGCGGGGTATAATTCACCCCTCCACTTT. Protein sequence: CASRGAGYNSPLHF.

V is TRBV5-4 and J is TRBJ2-7, with 9 bases matching TRBD1. V dropped 3 bases and J dropped 3; count of bases not matched to a gene: 10. In germline, CDR1 is SGHNT, CDR2 YYREEE (reference sequence). The CDR3 consists of 16 residues. In DNA form, the CDR3 reads TGTGCCAGCAGCTCCCAGTCTGGGACAGGGAGCTACGAGCAGTACTTC. Translation gives CASSSQSGTGSYEQYF. Full variable domain (remainder filled in from reference TRBV5-4 and TRBJ2-7): ETGVTQSPTHLIKTRGQQVTLRCSSQSGHNTVSWYQQALGQGPQFIFQYYREEENGRGNFPPRFSGLQFPNYSSELNVNALELDDSALYLCASSSQSGTGSYEQYFGPGTRLTVT.

The rearrangement links TRBV7-2 to TRBJ1-2; D perhaps matches TRBD1 (6 bases). This CDR3 has 16 residues. V shed 4 bases and J shed 4 bases, with 19 bases lying between them. CDR1 and CDR2 (germline): SGHTA, FQGNSA. CDR3 bases: TGTGCCAGCAGCTGGTCGGGCGCAGGGGAGGCCTATGGCTACACCTTC. This sequence encodes CASSWSGAGEAYGYTF.

The chain recombines TRBV7-9 with TRBJ2-1; possibly TRBD2 for D (6 bases). V lost 1 base, J lost 7 bases, and 14 bases lay in between. The CDR3 is 15 amino acids. Germline CDR1 SEHNR, CDR2 FQNEAQ (reference sequence). CDR3 sequence: CASSLDGSWWNEQFF. CDR3 nucleotides: TGTGCCAGCAGCTTAGACGGGAGTTGGTGGAATGAGCAGTTCTTC.

The CDR3 region is CASSPRGSHYGYTF. CDR3 DNA: TGTGCCAGCAGCCCCAGGGGGTCTCACTATGGCTACACCTTC. The chain recombines TRBV5-6 with TRBJ1-2; TRBD1 matches at 7 bases. The CDR3 consists of 14 residues. Trimming took 4 bases from V and 3 from J; bases not matched to a gene: 6. Germline V CDR1 and CDR2: SGHDT, YYEEEE.

This chain connects TRBV10-3 to TRBJ2-3; 10 bases are shared with TRBD2. V lost 8 bases to trimming and J lost 1 base; unmatched junction nucleotides: 3. Germline-derived CDR1 and CDR2 are ENHRY and SYGVKD. This CDR3 has 14 residues. As DNA, the CDR3 is TGTGCCATCGGAGCGGGGGGGCGCACAGATACGCAGTATTTT. Encoded protein: CAIGAGGRTDTQYF.

V is TRBV5-6 and J is TRBJ1-6; possibly TRBD1 for D (5 bases). This CDR3 contains 14 residues. V was pared by 4 bases and J by 7 bases, with 12 bases between. The germline gives CDR1 SGHDT, CDR2 YYEEEE. This chain's CDR3 is CASSTPGPNSPLHF. The CDR3 region has the DNA TGTGCCAGCAGCACGCCGGGGCCCAATTCACCCCTCCACTTT.

J is TRBJ2-7 and V is TRBV28; 8 bases match TRBD2. In germline, CDR1 is MDHEN, CDR2 SYDVKM. This CDR3 contains 12 residues. The CDR3 region has the DNA TGTGCGACTAGCGTTAGCTCCTACGAGCAGTACTTC. The encoded protein is CATSVSSYEQYF.

The chain carries TRBV10-2 and TRBJ2-1; 8 bases map to TRBD2. Trimming at V came to 4 bases and at J to 2 bases, leaving 7 bases not matched to a gene. Germline CDR1 is WSHSY and CDR2 is SAAADI. The CDR3 spans 16 residues. CDR3 coding DNA: TGCGCCAGCAGTGGGTGGCTAGCGGGTACCTACAATGAGCAGTTCTTC. This codes for CASSGWLAGTYNEQFF.

This rearrangement joins TRBV7-2 to TRBJ1-1; possible D gene TRBD1, 5 bases. The CDR3 spans 15 residues. Germline values: CDR1 SGHTA, CDR2 FQGNSA. Trimming shortened V by 4 bases and J by 3 bases, and 15 bases separated the two germline ends. The DNA of the CDR3 is TGTGCCAGCAGCTCCCCCCCGGGGGGTGACACTGAAGCTTTCTTT. Protein: CASSSPPGGDTEAFF.

This clone was counted a single time. For the CDR3, the DNA is TGTGCCAGCAGCTTAGCGGGGGGGGTTATAGCTGAAGCTTTCTTT. Encoded protein: CASSLAGGVIAEAFF. J is TRBJ1-1 and V is TRBV7-2, with D possibly matching TRBD1 (5 bases). CDR3 size: 15 residues. Germline CDR1 is SGHTA and CDR2 is FQGNSA. V lost 0 bases and J 6 bases, leaving 14 bases between the germline ends.

V is TRBV5-1 and J is TRBJ2-6; no clear D gene. V was clipped by 0 bases and J by 1 base, with 5 bases between them. This CDR3 is built from 15 residues. Germline V gene lookup returns CDR1 SGHRS and CDR2 YFSETQ. The CDR3 DNA reads as TGCGCCAGCAGCTTGGAGGTATCTGGGGCCAACGTCCTGACTTTC. This codes for CASSLEVSGANVLTF.

The chain uses TRBV5-1 and TRBJ2-3; the D is unclear. Trimming stripped 0 bases from V and 3 bases from J, with 11 bases between. Germline CDR1 reads SGHRS; CDR2 reads YFSETQ. This CDR3 has 15 amino acids. CDR3 nucleotide sequence: TGCGCCAGCAGCTTGGCCGGGCGGATAACAGATACGCAGTATTTT. Protein sequence: CASSLAGRITDTQYF.

CDR3 nucleotides: TGTGCCAGCTCGCGGGAAACCTCCTACAATGAGCAGTTCTTC. Protein: CASSRETSYNEQFF. The chain recombines TRBV18 with TRBJ2-1; possibly TRBD2 for D (6 bases). Germline V lookup: CDR1 KGHSH, CDR2 LQKENI. This CDR3 has 14 amino acids. V was shortened by 6 bases and J by 0 bases, with 9 bases between the two germline ends.